This T cell receptor (beta chain) was captured in a study of blood T cell repertoires in COVID-19. In the study overall: Whether acute or convalescent, the COVID-19 samples came from the United States, Italy and Spain. PBMCs, B-cell-depleted T cells, or T cells were the source of the cDNA or gDNA that made up the material.

V shed 3 bases and J 3 bases; nucleotides not matched to a gene: 6. The CDR3 spans 15 residues. Germline values: CDR1 WNHNN, CDR2 SYGVQD (reference sequence). Sequenced by immunoSEQ multiplex PCR; TCRdb stores in-frame clones only, minus some. The sample lists about 140,000 clones, 60% to 85% occurring once. This receptor was obtained from a woman older than 75 with active or convalescent COVID-19. What was sequenced was peripheral blood. This rearrangement joins TRBV10-1 to TRBJ2-7, with 9 nucleotides matching TRBD2. The chain's CDR3 is CASSEVSSGNYEQYF. In nucleotides, the CDR3 is TGCGCCAGCAGTGAAGTGTCTAGCGGGAACTACGAGCAGTACTTC.